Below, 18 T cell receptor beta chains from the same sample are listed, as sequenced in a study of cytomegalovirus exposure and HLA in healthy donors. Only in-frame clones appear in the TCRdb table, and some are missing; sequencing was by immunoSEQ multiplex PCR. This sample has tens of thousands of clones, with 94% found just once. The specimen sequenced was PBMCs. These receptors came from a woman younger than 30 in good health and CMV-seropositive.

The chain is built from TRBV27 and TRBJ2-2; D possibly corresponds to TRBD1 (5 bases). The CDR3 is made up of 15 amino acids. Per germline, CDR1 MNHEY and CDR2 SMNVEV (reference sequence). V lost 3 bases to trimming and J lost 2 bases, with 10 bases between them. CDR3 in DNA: TGTGCCAGCAGTTTTAGTAGGGGAAACACCGGGGAGCTGTTTTTT. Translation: CASSFSRGNTGELFF.

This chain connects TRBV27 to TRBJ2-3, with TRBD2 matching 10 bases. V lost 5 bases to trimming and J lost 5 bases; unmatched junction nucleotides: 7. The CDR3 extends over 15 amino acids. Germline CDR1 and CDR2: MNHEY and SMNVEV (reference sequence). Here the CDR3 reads CASSRTSGLLDTQYF. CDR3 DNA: TGTGCCAGCAGTCGGACTAGCGGTCTATTAGATACGCAGTATTTT.

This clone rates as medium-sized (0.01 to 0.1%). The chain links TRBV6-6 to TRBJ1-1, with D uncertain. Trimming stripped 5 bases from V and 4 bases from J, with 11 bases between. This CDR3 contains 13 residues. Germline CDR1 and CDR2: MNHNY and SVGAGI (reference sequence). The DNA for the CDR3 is TGTGCCAGCAGTGCCGGGGTGTCCACTGAAGCTTTCTTT. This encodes CASSAGVSTEAFF.

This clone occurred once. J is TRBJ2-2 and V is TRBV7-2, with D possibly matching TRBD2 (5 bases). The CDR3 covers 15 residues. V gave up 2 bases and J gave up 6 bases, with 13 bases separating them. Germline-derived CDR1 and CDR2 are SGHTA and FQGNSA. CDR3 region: CASSLLGVGSGELFF. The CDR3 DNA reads TGTGCCAGCAGCTTATTGGGAGTGGGGTCCGGGGAGCTGTTTTTT.

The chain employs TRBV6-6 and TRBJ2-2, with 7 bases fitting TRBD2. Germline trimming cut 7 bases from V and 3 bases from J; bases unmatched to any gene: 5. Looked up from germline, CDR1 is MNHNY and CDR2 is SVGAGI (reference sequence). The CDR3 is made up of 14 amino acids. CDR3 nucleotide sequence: TGTGCCAGCATCGGCGGGAGACACACCGGGGAGCTGTTTTTT. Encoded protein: CASIGGRHTGELFF.

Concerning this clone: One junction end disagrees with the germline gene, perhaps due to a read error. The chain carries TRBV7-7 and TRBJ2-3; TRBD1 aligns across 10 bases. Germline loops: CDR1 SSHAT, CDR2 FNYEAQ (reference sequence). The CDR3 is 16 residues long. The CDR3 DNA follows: TGTGCTAGCAGCCGAATAGTCGGACAGGGGGACGATACGCAGTATTTT. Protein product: CASSRIVGQGDDTQYF.

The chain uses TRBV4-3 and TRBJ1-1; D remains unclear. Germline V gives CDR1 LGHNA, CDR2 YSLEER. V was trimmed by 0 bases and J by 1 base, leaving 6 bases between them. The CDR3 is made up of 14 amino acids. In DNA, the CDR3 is TGCGCCAGCAGCCAAGATTTGCGGAACACTGAAGCTTTCTTT. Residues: CASSQDLRNTEAFF.

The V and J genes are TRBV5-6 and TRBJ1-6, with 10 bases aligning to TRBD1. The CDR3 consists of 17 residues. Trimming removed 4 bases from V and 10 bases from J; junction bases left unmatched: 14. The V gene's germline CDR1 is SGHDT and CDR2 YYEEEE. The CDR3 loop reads CASSPEFGGQGKSPLHF. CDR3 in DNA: TGTGCCAGCAGCCCCGAGTTCGGGGGACAGGGGAAATCACCCCTCCACTTT.

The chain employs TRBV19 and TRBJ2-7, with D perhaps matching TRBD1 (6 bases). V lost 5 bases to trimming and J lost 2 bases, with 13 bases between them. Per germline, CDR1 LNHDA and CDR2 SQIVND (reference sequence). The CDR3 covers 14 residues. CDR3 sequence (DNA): TGTGCCAGTAGTCCCATAGGGGGAACCTACGAGCAGTACTTC. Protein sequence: CASSPIGGTYEQYF. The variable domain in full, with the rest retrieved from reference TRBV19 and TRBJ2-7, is DGGITQSPKYLFRKEGQNVTLSCEQNLNHDAMYWYRQDPGQGLRLIYYSQIVNDFQKGDIAEGYSVSREKKESFPLTVTSAQKNPTAFYLCASSPIGGTYEQYFGPGTRLTVT.

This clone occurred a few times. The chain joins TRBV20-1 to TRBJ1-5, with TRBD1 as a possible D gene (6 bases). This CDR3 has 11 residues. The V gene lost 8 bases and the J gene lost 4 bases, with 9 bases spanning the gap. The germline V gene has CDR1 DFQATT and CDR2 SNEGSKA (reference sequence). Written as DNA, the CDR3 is TGCAGTAACAGGGATAATCAGCCCCAGCATTTT. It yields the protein CSNRDNQPQHF.

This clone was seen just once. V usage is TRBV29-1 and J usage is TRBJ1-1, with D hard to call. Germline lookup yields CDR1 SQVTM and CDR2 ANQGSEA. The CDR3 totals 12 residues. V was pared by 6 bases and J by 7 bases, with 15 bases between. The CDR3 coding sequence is TGCAGCGTCCCGGGAAGTCGTGGTGAAGCTTTCTTT. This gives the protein CSVPGSRGEAFF. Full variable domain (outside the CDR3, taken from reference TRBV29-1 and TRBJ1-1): SAVISQKPSRDICQRGTSLTIQCQVDSQVTMMFWYRQQPGQSLTLIATANQGSEATYESGFVIDKFPISRPNLTFSTLTVSNMSPEDSSIYLCSVPGSRGEAFFGQGTRLTVV.

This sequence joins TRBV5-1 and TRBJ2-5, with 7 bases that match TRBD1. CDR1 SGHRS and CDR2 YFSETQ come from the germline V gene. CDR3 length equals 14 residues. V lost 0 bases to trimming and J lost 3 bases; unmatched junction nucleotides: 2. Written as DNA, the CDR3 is TGCGCCAGCAGCTTGGGACAGGGAGAAGAGACCCAGTACTTC. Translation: CASSLGQGEETQYF.

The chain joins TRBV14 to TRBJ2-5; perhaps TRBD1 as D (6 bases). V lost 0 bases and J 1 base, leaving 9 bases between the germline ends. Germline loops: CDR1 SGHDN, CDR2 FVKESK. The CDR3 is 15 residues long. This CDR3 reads CASSQDLQGQETQYF. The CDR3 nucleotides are TGTGCCAGCAGCCAAGATTTACAGGGCCAAGAGACCCAGTACTTC.

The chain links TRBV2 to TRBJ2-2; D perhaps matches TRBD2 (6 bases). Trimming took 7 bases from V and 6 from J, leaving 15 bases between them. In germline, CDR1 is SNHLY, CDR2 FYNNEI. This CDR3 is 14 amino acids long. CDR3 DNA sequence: TGTGCCAGCATACTAGCAACTGTCCCCGGGGAGCTGTTTTTT. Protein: CASILATVPGELFF.

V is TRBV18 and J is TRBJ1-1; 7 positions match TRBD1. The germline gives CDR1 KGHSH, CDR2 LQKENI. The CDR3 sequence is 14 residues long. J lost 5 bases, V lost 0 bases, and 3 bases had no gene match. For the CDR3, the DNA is TGTGCCAGCTCACCACCAGGGGGCGAGACTGAAGCTTTCTTT. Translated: CASSPPGGETEAFF.

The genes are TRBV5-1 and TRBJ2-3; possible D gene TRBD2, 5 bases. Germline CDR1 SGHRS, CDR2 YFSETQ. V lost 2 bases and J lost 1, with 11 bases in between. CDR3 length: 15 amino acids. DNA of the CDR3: TGCGCCAGCAGCTTCAGTCTGAGGGGCACAGATACGCAGTATTTT. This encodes CASSFSLRGTDTQYF.

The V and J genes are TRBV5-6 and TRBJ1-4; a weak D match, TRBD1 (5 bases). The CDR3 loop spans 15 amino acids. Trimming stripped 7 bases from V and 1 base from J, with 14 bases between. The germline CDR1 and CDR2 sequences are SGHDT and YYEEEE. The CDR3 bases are TGTGCCAGCTCCCGCGGGGGAGGAACTAATGAAAAACTGTTTTTT. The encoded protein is CASSRGGGTNEKLFF.

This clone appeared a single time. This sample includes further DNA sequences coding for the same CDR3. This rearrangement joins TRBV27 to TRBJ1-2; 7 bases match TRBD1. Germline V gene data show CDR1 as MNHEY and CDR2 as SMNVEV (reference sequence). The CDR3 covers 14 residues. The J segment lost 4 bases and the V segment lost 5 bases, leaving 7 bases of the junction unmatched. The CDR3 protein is CASSQGGFLYGYTF. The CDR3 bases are TGTGCCAGCAGTCAGGGGGGTTTTCTCTATGGCTACACCTTC.